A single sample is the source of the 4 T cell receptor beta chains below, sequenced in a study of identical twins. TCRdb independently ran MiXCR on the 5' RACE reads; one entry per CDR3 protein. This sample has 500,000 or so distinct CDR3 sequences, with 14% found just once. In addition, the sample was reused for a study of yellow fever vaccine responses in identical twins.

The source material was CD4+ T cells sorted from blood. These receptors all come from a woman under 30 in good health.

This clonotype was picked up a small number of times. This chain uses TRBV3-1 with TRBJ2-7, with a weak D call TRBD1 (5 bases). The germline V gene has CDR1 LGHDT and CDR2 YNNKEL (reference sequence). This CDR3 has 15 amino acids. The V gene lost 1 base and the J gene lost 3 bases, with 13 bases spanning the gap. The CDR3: CASSQGVTGHYEQYF. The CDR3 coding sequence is TGTGCCAGCAGCCAAGGAGTTACAGGTCACTACGAGCAGTACTTC.

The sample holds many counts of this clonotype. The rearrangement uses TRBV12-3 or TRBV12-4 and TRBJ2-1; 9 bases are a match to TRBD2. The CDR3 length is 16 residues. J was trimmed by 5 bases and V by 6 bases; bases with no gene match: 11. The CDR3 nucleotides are TGTGCCAGCAGCCAGCCCTTTAGCGGGGGCCACAATGAGCAGTTCTTC. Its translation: CASSQPFSGGHNEQFF.

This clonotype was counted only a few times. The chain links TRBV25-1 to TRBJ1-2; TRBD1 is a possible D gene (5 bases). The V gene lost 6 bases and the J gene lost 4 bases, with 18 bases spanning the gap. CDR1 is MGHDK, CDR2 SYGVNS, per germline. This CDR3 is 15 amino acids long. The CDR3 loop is CASSGTKQGSYGYTF. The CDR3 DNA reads TGTGCCAGCAGCGGAACTAAGCAGGGATCCTATGGCTACACCTTC.

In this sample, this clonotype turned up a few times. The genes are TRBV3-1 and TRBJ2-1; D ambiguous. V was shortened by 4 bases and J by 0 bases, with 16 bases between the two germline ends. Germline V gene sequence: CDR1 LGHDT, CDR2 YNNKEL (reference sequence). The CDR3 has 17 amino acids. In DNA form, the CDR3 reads TGTGCCAGCAGCCCTGGGAAAGTTCTAAGCTCCTACAATGAGCAGTTCTTC. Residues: CASSPGKVLSSYNEQFF.